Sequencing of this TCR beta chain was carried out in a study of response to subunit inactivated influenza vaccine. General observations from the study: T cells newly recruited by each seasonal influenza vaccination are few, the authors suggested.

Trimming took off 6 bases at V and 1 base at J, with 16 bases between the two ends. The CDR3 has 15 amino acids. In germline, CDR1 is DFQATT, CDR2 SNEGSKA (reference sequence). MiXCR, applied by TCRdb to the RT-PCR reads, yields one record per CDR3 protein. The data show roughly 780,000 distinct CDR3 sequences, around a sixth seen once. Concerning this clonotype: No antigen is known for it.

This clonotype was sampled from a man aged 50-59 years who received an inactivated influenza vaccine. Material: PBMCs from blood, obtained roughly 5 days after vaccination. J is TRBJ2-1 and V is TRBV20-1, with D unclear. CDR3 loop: CSAATDRFSYNEQFF. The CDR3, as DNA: TGCAGTGCAGCGACTGACCGATTTTCCTACAATGAGCAGTTCTTC.